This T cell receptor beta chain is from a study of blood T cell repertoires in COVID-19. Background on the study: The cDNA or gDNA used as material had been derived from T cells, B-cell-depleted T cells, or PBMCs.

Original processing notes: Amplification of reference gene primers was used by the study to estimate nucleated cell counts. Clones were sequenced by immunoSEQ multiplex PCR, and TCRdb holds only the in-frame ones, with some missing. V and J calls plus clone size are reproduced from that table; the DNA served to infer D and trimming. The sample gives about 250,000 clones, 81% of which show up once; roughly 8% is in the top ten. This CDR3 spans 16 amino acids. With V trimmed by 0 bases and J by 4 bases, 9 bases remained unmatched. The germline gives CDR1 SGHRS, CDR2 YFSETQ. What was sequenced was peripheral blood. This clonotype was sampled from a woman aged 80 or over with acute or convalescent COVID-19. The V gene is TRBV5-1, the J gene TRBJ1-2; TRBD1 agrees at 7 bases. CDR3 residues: CASSLVDRISGYGYTF. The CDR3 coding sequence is TGCGCCAGCAGCTTGGTGGACAGGATTTCGGGCTATGGCTACACCTTC.